This TCR beta chain derives from a study of memory CD4+ T cells and cytomegalovirus serostatus. About the research overall: This sample comes from healthy Belgian adults, roughly nine CMV seropositive, around 26 seronegative. Whole-study results and caveats: Each of fewer than 80 CMV-associated TCRbeta sequences occurred in one to five individuals.

Trimming removed 3 bases from V and 5 bases from J, with 13 bases in between. The CDR3 consists of 14 residues. Per germline, CDR1 MGHDK and CDR2 SYGVNS. Single viable CD3+CD4+CD8-CD45RO+ cells were sorted as the memory CD4+ T cells. Positive selection with CD4 microbeads enriched total CD4+ T cells. The repertoire was sequenced with immunoSEQ multiplex PCR; TCRdb's copy has only in-frame clones and lacks some. The repertoire includes roughly 54,000 clones, around 78% of them detected once, and 1.6% sits in the top ten. Note on this clone: Its antigen remains unidentified.

The specimen sequenced was memory CD4+ T cells from blood. The chain links TRBV25-1 to TRBJ1-2; unclear D gene. This sequence originates from an adult in good health and CMV-seronegative. The chain's CDR3 is CASSDDKRDYGYTF. The DNA of the CDR3 is TGTGCCAGCAGTGATGACAAGAGGGATTATGGCTACACCTTC.